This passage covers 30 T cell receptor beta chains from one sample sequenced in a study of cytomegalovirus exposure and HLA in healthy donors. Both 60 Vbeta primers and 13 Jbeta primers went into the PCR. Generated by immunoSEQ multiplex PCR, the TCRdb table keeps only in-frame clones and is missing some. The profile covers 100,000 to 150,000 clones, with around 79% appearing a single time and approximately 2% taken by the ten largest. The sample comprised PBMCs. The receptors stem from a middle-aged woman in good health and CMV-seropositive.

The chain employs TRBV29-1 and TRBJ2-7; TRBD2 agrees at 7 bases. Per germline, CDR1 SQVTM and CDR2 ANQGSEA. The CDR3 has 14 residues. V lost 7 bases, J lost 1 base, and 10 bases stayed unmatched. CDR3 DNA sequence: TGCAGCGGAATTGAAGCGGGGAGATCCTACGAGCAGTACTTC. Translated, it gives CSGIEAGRSYEQYF.

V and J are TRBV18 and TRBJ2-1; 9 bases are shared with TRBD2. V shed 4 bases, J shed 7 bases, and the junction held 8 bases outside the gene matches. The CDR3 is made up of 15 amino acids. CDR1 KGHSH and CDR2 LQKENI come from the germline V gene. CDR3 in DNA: TGTGCCAGCTCACGGGTAGCGGGAGAGTGGAATGAGCAGTTCTTC. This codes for CASSRVAGEWNEQFF.

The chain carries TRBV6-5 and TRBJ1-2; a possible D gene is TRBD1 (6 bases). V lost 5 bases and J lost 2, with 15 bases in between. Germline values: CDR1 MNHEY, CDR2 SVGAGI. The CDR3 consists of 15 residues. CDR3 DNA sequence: TGTGCCAGCAGTCCCGTCGAAACAGGGAACTATGGCTACACCTTC. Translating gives CASSPVETGNYGYTF.

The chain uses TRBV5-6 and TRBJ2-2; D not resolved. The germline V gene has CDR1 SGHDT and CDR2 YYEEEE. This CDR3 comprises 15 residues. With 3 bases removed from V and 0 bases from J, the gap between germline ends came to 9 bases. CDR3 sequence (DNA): TGTGCCAGCAGCTGGGCAGGTACGAACACCGGGGAGCTGTTTTTT. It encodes CASSWAGTNTGELFF.

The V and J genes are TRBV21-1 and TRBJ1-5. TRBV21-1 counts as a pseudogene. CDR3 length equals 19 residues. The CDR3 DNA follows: TGTGCCAGCAGCCTAACCACAAACAAGGAGGGGGGGAGCAATCAGCCCCAGCATTTT. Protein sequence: CASSLTTNKEGGSNQPQHF.

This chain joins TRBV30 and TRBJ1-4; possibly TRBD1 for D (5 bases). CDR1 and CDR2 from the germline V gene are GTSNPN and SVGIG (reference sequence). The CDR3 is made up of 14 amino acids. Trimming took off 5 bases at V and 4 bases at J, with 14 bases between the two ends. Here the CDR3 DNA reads TGTGCCTGGTGCCGGGGGGACTATAATGAAAAACTGTTTTTT. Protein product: CAWCRGDYNEKLFF.

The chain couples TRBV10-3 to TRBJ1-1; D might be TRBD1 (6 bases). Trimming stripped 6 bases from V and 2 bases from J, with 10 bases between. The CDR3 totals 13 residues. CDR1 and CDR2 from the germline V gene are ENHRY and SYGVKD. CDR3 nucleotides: TGTGCCATCAGAGGACAGATCAACACTGAAGCTTTCTTT. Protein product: CAIRGQINTEAFF.

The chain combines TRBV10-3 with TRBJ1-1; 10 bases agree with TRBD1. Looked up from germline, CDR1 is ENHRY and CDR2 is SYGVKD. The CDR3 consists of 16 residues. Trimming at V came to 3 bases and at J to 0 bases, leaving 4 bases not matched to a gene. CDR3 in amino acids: CAISDLTGGLNTEAFF. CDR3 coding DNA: TGTGCCATCAGTGATCTGACAGGGGGCCTGAACACTGAAGCTTTCTTT.

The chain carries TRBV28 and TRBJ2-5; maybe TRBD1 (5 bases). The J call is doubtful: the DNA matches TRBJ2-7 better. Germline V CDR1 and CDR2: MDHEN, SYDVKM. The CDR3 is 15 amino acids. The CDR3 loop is CASSLVKGISYEQYF. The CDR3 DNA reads TGTGCCAGCAGTTTGGTGAAGGGGATTTCCTACGAGCAGTACTTC.

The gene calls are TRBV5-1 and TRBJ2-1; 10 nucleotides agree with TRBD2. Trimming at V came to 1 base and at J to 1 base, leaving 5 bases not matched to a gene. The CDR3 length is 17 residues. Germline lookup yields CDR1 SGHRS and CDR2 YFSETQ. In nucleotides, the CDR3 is TGCGCCAGCAGCTTGAGTAGCGGGGGGAATTCCTACAATGAGCAGTTCTTC. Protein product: CASSLSSGGNSYNEQFF.

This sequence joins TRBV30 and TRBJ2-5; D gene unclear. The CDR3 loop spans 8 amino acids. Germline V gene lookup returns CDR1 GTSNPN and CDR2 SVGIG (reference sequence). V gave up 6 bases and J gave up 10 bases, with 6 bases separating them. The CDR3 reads CACPLQYF. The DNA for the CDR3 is TGTGCCTGCCCACTCCAGTACTTC.

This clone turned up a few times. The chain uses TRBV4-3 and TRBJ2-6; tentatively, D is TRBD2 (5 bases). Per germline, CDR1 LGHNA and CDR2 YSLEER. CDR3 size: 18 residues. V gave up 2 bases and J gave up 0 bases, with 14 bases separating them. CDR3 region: CASSQSAAAYSGANVLTF. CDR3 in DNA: TGCGCCAGCAGCCAATCAGCAGCGGCCTACTCTGGGGCCAACGTCCTGACTTTC.

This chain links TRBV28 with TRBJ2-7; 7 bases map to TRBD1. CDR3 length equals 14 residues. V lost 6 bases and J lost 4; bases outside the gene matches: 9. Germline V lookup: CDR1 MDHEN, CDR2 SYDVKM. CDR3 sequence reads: CASSRPTGYYEQYF. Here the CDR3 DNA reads TGTGCCAGCAGCAGACCGACAGGGTATTACGAGCAGTACTTC.

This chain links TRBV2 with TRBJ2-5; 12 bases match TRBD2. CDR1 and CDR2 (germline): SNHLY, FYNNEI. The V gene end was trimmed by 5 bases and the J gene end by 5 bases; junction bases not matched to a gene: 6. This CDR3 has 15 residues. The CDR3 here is CASSLAGGPGETQYF. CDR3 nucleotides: TGTGCCAGCAGTCTAGCGGGAGGGCCTGGGGAGACCCAGTACTTC.

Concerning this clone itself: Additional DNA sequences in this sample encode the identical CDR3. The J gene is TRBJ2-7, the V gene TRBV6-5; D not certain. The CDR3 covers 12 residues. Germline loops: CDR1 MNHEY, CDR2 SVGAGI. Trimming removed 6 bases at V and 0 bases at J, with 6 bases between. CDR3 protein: CASSSGSYEQYF. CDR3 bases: TGTGCCAGCAGCTCAGGCTCCTACGAGCAGTACTTC.

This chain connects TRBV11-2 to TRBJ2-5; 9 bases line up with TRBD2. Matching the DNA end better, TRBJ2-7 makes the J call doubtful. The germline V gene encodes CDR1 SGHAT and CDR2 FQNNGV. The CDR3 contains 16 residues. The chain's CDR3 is CASSTRLAVDPPEQYF. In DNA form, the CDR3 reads TGTGCCAGCAGCACACGACTAGCGGTCGACCCGCCCGAGCAGTACTTC.

CDR3 sequence reads: CASSQDLDRGRGEQYF. Here the CDR3 DNA reads TGCGCCAGCAGCCAAGACCTCGACAGGGGGCGCGGGGAGCAGTACTTC. The chain joins TRBV4-3 to TRBJ2-7; 10 bases are a match to TRBD1. Germline V gives CDR1 LGHNA, CDR2 YSLEER. There are 16 residues in the CDR3. J gave up 7 bases and V 0 bases, and 9 bases lay outside the gene matches.

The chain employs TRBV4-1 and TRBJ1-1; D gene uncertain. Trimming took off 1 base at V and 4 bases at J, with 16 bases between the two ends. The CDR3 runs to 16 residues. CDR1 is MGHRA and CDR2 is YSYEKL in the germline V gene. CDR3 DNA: TGCGCCAGCAGCCAAGCCCCTCAGGCTGCATCCACTGAAGCTTTCTTT. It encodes CASSQAPQAASTEAFF.

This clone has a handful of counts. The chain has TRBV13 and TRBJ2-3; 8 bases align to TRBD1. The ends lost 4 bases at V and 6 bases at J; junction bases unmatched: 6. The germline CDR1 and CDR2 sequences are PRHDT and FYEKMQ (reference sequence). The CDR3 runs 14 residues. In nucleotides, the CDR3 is TGTGCCAGCAGCTCCAACAGGGGGTTTGATACGCAGTATTTT. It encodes CASSSNRGFDTQYF.

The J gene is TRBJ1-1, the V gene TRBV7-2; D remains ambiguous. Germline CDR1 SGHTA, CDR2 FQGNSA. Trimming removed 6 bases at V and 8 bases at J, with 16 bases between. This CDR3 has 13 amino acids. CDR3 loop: CASRRTGEKEAFF. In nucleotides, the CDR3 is TGTGCCAGCAGGCGAACGGGAGAGAAGGAAGCTTTCTTT.

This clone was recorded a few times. The chain's CDR3 is CARSSGYEQYF. DNA for the CDR3: TGTGCCAGAAGCTCGGGCTACGAGCAGTACTTC. The chain links TRBV5-3 to TRBJ2-7; D uncertain. TRBV5-3 is sorted into the ORF group, with uncertain function. This CDR3 has 11 amino acids. V lost 3 bases to trimming and J lost 3 bases, with 4 bases between them.

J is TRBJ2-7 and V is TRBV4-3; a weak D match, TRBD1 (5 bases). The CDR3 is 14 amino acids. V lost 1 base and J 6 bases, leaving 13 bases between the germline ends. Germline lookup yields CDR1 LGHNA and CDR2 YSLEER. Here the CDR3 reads CASSQGWGVGEQYF. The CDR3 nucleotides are TGCGCCAGCAGCCAAGGCTGGGGCGTGGGCGAGCAGTACTTC.

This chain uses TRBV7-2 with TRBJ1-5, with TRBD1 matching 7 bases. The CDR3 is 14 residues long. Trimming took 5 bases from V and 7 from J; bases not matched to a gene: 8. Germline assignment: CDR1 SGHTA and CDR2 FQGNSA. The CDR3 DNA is TGTGCCAGCAGCCCACAGGGGATCGGGCAGCCCCAGCATTTT. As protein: CASSPQGIGQPQHF.

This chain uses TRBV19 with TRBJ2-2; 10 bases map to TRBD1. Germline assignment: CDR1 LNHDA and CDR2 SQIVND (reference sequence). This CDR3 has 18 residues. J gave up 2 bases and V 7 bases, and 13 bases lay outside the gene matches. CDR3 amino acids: CASKGWGQGIINTGELFF. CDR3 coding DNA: TGTGCCAGTAAGGGTTGGGGACAGGGGATTATTAACACCGGGGAGCTGTTTTTT.

The CDR3, as DNA: TGTGCCAGCAGCTTACTGTCGGGAGGGCCAAATCTTGAGCAGTTCTTC. Residues: CASSLLSGGPNLEQFF. The genes are TRBV7-9 and TRBJ2-1; TRBD2 agrees at 8 bases. Germline values: CDR1 SEHNR, CDR2 FQNEAQ (reference sequence). The CDR3 loop spans 16 amino acids. Trimming cost V 2 bases and J 9 bases; bases outside gene matches: 12.

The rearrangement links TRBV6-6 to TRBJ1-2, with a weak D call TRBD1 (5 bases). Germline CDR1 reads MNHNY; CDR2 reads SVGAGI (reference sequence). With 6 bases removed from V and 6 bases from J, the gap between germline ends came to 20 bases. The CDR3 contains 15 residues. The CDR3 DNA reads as TGTGCCAGCAGCCCAACCGGGGGGTCCCCGGATGGCTACACCTTC. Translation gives CASSPTGGSPDGYTF.

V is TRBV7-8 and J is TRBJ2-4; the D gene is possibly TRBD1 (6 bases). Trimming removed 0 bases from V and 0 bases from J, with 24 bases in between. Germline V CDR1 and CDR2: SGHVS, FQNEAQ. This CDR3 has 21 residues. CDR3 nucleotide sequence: TGTGCCAGCAGCTTAGCGTTTTTGAGAGGACAGTCCCTCCTAGCCAAAAACATTCAGTACTTC. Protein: CASSLAFLRGQSLLAKNIQYF.

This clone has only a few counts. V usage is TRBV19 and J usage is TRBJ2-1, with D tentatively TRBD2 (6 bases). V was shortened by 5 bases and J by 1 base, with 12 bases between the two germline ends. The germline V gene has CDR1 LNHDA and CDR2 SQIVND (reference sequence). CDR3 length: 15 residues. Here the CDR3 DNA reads TGTGCCAGTAGTGTGACGGGAGAGTCCTACAATGAGCAGTTCTTC. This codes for CASSVTGESYNEQFF.

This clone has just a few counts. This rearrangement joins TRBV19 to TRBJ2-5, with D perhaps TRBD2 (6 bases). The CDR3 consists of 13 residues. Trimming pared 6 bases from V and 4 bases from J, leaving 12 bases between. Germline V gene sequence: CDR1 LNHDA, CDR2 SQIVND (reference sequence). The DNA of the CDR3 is TGTGCCAGTAGCCACGGAGGGAGAGAGACCCAGTACTTC. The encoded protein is CASSHGGRETQYF.

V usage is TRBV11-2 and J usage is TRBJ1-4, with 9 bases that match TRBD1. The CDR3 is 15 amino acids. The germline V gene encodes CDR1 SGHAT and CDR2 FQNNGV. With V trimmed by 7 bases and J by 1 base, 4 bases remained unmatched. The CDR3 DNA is TGTGCCAGCACCTTGGGACAGGGAACTAATGAAAAACTGTTTTTT. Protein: CASTLGQGTNEKLFF.